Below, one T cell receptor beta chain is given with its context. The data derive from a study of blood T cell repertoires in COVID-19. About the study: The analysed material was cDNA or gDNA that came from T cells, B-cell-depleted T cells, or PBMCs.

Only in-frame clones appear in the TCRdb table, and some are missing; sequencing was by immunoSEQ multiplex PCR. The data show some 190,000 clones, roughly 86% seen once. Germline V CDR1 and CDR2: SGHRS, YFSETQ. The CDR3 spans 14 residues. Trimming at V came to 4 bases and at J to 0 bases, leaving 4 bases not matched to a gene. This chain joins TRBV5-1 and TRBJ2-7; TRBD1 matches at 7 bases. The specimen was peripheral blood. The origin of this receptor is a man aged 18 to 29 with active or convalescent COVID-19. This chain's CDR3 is CASSVGQSSYEQYF. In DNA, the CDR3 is TGCGCCAGCAGCGTGGGACAGAGCTCCTACGAGCAGTACTTC.